This TCR beta chain was obtained from a study of blood T cell repertoires in COVID-19. The overall study: Spain, Italy and the United States supplied samples that represented acute and convalescent COVID-19. From T cells, B-cell-depleted T cells, or PBMCs came the material, which was cDNA or gDNA.

Under the authors' procedure: Quantification of nucleated cells was approximated via reference gene primer amplification. Measured with immunoSEQ multiplex PCR; TCRdb has only the in-frame clones, and not every one. V, J and clone size reflect that table, while D and trimming were determined from the DNA. This table holds more than 150,000 clones, around 83% found once. The germline CDR1 and CDR2 sequences are SNHLY and FYNNEI. CDR3 size: 15 residues. The V end lost 3 bases, the J end lost 0 bases, and 9 bases lay between the germline ends. Sequenced input: peripheral blood. V is TRBV2 and J is TRBJ2-1, with D hard to call. The receptor's source is a man in his 70s who had recovered from COVID-19. In DNA, the CDR3 is TGTGCCAGCAGTGAGGTACAAAGCTCCTACAATGAGCAGTTCTTC. Translation: CASSEVQSSYNEQFF.